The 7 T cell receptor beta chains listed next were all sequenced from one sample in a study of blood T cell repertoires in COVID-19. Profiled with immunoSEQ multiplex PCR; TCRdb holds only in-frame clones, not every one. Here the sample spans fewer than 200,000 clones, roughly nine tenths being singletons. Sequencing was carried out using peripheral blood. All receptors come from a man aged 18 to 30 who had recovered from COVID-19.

The CDR3 coding sequence is TGTGCCAGCAGCTTGTCTAGTGAAAAACTGTTTTTT. It translates to CASSLSSEKLFF. This chain uses TRBV5-6 with TRBJ1-4; no firm D call. This CDR3 comprises 12 residues. Per germline, CDR1 SGHDT and CDR2 YYEEEE. With 1 base removed from V and 7 bases from J, the gap between germline ends came to 5 bases.

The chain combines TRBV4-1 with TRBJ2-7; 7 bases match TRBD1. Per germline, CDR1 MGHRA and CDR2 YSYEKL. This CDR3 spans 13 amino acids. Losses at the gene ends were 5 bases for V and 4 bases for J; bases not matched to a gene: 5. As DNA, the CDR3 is TGCGCCAGCAGCGAACAGGGGAAGTACGAGCAGTACTTC. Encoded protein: CASSEQGKYEQYF.

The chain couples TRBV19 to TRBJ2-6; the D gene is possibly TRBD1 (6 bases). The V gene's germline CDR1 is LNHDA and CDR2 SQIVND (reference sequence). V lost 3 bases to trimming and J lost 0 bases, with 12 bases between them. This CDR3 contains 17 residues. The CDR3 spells CASSISGVGSGANVLTF. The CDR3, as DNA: TGTGCCAGTAGTATCTCAGGGGTCGGCTCTGGGGCCAACGTCCTGACTTTC.

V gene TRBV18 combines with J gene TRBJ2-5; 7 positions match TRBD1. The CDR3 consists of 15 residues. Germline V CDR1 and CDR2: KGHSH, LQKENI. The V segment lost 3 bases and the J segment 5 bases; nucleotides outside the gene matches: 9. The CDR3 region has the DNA TGTGCCAGCTCACCCGACAGGGTCGGGCGGGAGACCCAGTACTTC. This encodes CASSPDRVGRETQYF.

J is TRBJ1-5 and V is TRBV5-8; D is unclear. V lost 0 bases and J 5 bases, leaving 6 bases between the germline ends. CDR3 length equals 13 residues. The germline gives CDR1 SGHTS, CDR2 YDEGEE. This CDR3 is CASSLVGDQPQHF. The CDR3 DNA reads TGTGCCAGCAGCTTGGTCGGGGATCAGCCCCAGCATTTT. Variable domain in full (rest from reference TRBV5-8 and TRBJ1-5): EAGVTQSPTHLIKTRGQQATLRCSPISGHTSVYWYQQALGLGLQFLLWYDEGEERNRGNFPPRFSGRQFPNYSSELNVNALELEDSALYLCASSLVGDQPQHFGDGTRLSIL.

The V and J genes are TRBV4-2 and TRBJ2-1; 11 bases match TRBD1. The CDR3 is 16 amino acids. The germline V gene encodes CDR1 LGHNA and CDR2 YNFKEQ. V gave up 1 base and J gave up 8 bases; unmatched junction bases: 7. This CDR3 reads CASSQASGTGGYEQFF. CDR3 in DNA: TGTGCCAGCAGCCAAGCAAGTGGGACAGGGGGTTATGAGCAGTTCTTC.

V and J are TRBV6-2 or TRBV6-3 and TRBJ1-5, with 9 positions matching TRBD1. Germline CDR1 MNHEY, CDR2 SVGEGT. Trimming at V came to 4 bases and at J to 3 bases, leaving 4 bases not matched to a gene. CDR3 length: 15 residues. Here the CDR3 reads CASSSGTGNNQPQHF. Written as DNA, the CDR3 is TGTGCCAGCAGTTCGGGGACAGGGAACAATCAGCCCCAGCATTTT.